Listed below are T cell receptor beta chains from one sample, sequenced in a study of blood T cell repertoires in COVID-19. The assay was immunoSEQ multiplex PCR, and TCRdb's table has in-frame clones only and misses some. The sample holds around 340,000 clones, 88% seen once. The sample comprised PBMCs or T cells enriched from blood (not recorded which). The receptor source for this set is a woman in her twenties or thirties who had been exposed to COVID-19. The CDR3 runs from the conserved cysteine through the conserved F or W. Each record gives: V gene, J gene, CDR3 protein.

v_call: TRBV5-4; j_call: TRBJ1-2; cdr3_aa: CASSLQGYGYTF
v_call: TRBV6-6; j_call: TRBJ1-2; cdr3_aa: CASSREGQGAVNYGYTF
v_call: TRBV7-2; j_call: TRBJ2-5; cdr3_aa: CASSLADFQETQYF
v_call: TRBV18; j_call: TRBJ2-1; cdr3_aa: CASSRTGTGGAYNEQFF
v_call: TRBV7-3; j_call: TRBJ1-1; cdr3_aa: CASSFQGQDQGEAFF
v_call: TRBV28; j_call: TRBJ2-1; cdr3_aa: CASSLWREGSGEQFF
v_call: TRBV5-1; j_call: TRBJ2-5; cdr3_aa: CASSSGLAGGETQYF
v_call: TRBV19; j_call: TRBJ2-7; cdr3_aa: CASSQPTGYSYEQYF
v_call: TRBV9; j_call: TRBJ2-5; cdr3_aa: CASSGTSAGGGETQYF
v_call: TRBV10-2; j_call: TRBJ1-2; cdr3_aa: CASSESATGDGYTF
v_call: TRBV5-1; j_call: TRBJ2-7; cdr3_aa: CASSLYGLNGGYEQYF
v_call: TRBV7-6; j_call: TRBJ1-3; cdr3_aa: CASSPTPDRDSGNTIYF
v_call: TRBV28; j_call: TRBJ1-2; cdr3_aa: CASSGGHRAYGYTF
v_call: TRBV5-1; j_call: TRBJ2-1; cdr3_aa: CASSWTDLYNEQFF
v_call: TRBV30; j_call: TRBJ2-7; cdr3_aa: CAWSLGNSYEQYF
v_call: TRBV6-1; j_call: TRBJ1-5; cdr3_aa: CASSEDPGGNQPQHF
v_call: TRBV3-1/TRBV3-2; j_call: TRBJ2-1; cdr3_aa: CASSPGSGREQFF
v_call: TRBV3-1/TRBV3-2; j_call: TRBJ2-1; cdr3_aa: CASSQARGTSVYNEQFF
v_call: TRBV30; j_call: TRBJ2-2; cdr3_aa: CAWSVLDIVSGELFF
v_call: TRBV7-6; j_call: TRBJ2-7; cdr3_aa: CASSLGSAGGTYEQYF
v_call: TRBV27; j_call: TRBJ1-5; cdr3_aa: CASNPGQGNQPQHF
v_call: TRBV7-9; j_call: TRBJ1-5; cdr3_aa: CASSPGVGNQPQHF
v_call: TRBV28; j_call: TRBJ2-1; cdr3_aa: CASSLLAGGANYNEQFF
v_call: TRBV19; j_call: TRBJ1-5; cdr3_aa: CASSIIRNQPQHF
v_call: TRBV7-9; j_call: TRBJ2-1; cdr3_aa: CASISTRSYNEQFF